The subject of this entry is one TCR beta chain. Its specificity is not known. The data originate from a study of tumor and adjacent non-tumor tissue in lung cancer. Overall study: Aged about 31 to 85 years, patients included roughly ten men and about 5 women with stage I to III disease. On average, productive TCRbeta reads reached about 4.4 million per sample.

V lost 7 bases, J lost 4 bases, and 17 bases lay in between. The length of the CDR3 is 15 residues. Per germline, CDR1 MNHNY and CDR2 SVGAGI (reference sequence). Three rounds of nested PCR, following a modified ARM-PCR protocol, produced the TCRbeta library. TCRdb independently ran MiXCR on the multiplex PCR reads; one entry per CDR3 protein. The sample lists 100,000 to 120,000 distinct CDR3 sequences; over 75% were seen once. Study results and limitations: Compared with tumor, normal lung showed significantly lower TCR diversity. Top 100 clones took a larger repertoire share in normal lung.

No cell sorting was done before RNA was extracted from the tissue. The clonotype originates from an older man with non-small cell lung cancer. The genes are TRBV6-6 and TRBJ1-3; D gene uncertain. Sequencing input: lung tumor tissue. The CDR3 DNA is TGTGCCAGCAACATCTTGGAACAGCGGGGAAACACCATATATTTT. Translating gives CASNILEQRGNTIYF.